This T cell receptor (beta chain) is drawn from a study of Ad26.COV2.S vaccination and SARS-CoV-2 variants (dated by TCRdb to 2020 to 2022). Regarding the research as a whole: Donors in the vaccine arm were drawn from COV1001, a multicentre, randomized, double-blind, placebo-controlled phase I-IIa trial testing Ad26.COV2.S in healthy adults. Ad26.COV2.S was given intramuscularly at 5x10^10 or 1x10^11 viral particles, as a single shot or as two shots 56 days apart. The specificity and breadth of SARS-CoV-2-reactive T cell receptors after Ad26.COV2.S vaccination were assessed by TCRbeta repertoire sequencing. The TCR-sequenced set comprised around 30 samples: some 20 Ad26.COV2.S vaccine recipients, 5 placebo recipients and 8 SARS-CoV-2 convalescent individuals. Trial participants were randomized into five groups of five, in which low-dose or high-dose Ad26.COV2.S was given once or twice, or placebo was given on both occasions. Throughout the experiments and outcome assessment, investigators stayed blinded to trial group allocation. Here is what the overall study found, with its caveats: After vaccination, spike-specific CD8+ and CD4+ T cell responses were reported to show substantial breadth. The authors noted that total T cell responses may have been underestimated by the TCR breadth and depth analyses. Vaccine and placebo recipients had similar non-spike TCR breadth, a finding consistent with the vaccine containing only spike. Compared with placebo recipients, Ad26.COV2.S recipients showed higher spike-specific TCR breadth (P = 0.0014). The study was not powered to compare responses between vaccine doses or regimens.

CDR1 and CDR2 are read off the germline V gene (reference sequence) as SGHAT and FQDESV. The CDR3 runs 14 residues from the cysteine to the phenylalanine. Only the CDR3 part of the read is kept: 42 bases, read in frame from the first base. From V the trimming removes 7 bases and from J it removes 2 bases, while the gene matches leave 8 bases of the junction unaccounted for. This sample's treatment or condition label indicates: some 20 received Ad26.COV2.S at low or high dose, single or two shots; five or six received placebo; per-sample allocation not given. For vaccine and placebo recipients, repertoires were sequenced using samples collected on day 63 after the first injection. Cohort 1b enrolled about two dozen adults aged 18-55 years at a single site in Boston, USA, between 29 July and 7 August 2020. Ad26.COV2.S was a replication-incompetent adenovirus type 26 vector expressing a prefusion-stabilized SARS-CoV-2 spike protein from the original Wuhan strain.

The immunoSEQ Assay was used to sequence TCRbeta CDR3 regions. After extraction, genomic DNA underwent amplification by bias-controlled multiplex PCR, followed by high-throughput sequencing. The authors processed their data as follows. To quantify the absolute abundance of each unique TCRbeta CDR3 region, sequences were collapsed and filtered. T cell fraction was estimated by normalizing TCRbeta template counts to usable DNA, with usable DNA measured through amplification of reference genes found in all nucleated cells. Repertoire TCRs were annotated as SARS-CoV-2-specific when V gene, CDR3 amino acid sequence and J gene were exactly matched to a known reactive TCR set. The reference SARS-CoV-2 TCR set came from MIRA and was filtered for enrichment in COVID-19-positive ImmuneCODE repertoires, removing public or cross-reactive TCRs. Based on the MIRA antigens, annotated TCRs were further analysed at the level of specific ORF or position within ORF. Depth was the summed frequency of annotated unique rearrangements, while breadth was defined as annotated unique rearrangements over total unique productive rearrangements. Two-sided Wilcoxon rank-sum tests were applied when comparing TCR breadth between groups. TCRdb provides this immuneACCESS table in a form limited to in-frame rearrangements. Some clones are lacking; in checked studies, under half of them reflect an unresolved V gene, and why the rest are absent is not known. V and J calls and clone size are given by that table; D and trimming were obtained from the DNA. For this sample the table gives about 400,000 clones, of which approximately 88% were detected only once. The top ten clones comprise 3.5% to 4% of the sample.

Regarding this clone: The specificity of this receptor is unknown. Per-nucleotide qualities are absent, and no much larger clonotype sits a single base away.

Recombination connected TRBV11-1 to TRBJ2-7, and 7 junction bases match TRBD2. The source is a person aged 18-65 years who received the Ad26.COV2.S COVID-19 vaccine or a placebo. The sequences come from peripheral blood, collected in a trial of Ad26.COV2.S vaccine versus placebo. The CDR3 reads CASNVDGGTYEQYF. The nucleotides read TGTGCCAGCAACGTTGACGGGGGGACCTACGAGCAGTACTTC.